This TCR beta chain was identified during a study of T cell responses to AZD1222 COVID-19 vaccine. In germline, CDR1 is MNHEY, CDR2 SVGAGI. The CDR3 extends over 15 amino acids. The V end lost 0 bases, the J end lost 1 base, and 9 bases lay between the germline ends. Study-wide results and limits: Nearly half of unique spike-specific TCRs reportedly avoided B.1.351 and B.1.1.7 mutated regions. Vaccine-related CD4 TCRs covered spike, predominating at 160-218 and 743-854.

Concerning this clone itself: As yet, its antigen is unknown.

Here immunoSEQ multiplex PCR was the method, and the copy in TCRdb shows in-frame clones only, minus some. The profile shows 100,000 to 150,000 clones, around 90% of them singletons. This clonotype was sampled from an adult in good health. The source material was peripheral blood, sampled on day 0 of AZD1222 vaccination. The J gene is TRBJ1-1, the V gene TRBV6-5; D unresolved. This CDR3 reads CASSYSPDGNTEAFF. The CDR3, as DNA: TGTGCCAGCAGTTACTCTCCCGACGGGAACACTGAAGCTTTCTTT.